Shown below are 15 T cell receptor beta chains from a single sample sequenced in a study of siplizumab effects on memory and regulatory T cells. Method: immunoSEQ multiplex PCR; TCRdb's copy keeps in-frame clones and lacks some. The table has roughly 100,000 clones, just over 90% seen once. Sample: CD4+ T cells sorted from blood. The receptors come from a human donor in good health.

The chain employs TRBV11-2 and TRBJ2-5; the D gene is possibly TRBD2 (7 bases). This CDR3 comprises 18 residues. Germline CDR1 and CDR2: SGHAT and FQNNGV. Trimming left V 5 bases short and J 5 bases short, with 27 bases between. The CDR3 coding sequence is TGTGCCAGCAGCAGAGGCGCTAAGTGGGGGGGCTTCTCGGAGACCCAGTACTTC. It specifies CASSRGAKWGGFSETQYF.

This chain uses TRBV30 with TRBJ1-2, with unresolved D. The CDR3 runs 13 residues. Germline CDR1 GTSNPN, CDR2 SVGIG (reference sequence). V gave up 7 bases and J gave up 0 bases, with 12 bases separating them. The CDR3: CASSGDSNYGYTF. The CDR3 DNA reads TGTGCCTCTAGCGGGGATTCTAACTATGGCTACACCTTC.

This chain connects TRBV6-1 to TRBJ1-2; D unclear. The CDR3 covers 14 residues. Germline-derived CDR1 and CDR2 are MNHNS and SASEGT. V was pared by 0 bases and J by 2 bases, with 7 bases between. CDR3 loop: CASSEAGGNYGYTF. CDR3 bases: TGTGCCAGCAGTGAAGCTGGCGGGAACTATGGCTACACCTTC.

The count of this clone is one. The genes are TRBV19 and TRBJ2-5; 9 bases are shared with TRBD1. The CDR3 has 14 residues. Germline V gives CDR1 LNHDA, CDR2 SQIVND (reference sequence). The V and J ends lost 5 bases and 5 bases, in that order; junction bases with no gene match: 6. The CDR3 is CASSGRQGEETQYF. In DNA form, the CDR3 reads TGTGCCAGTAGTGGACGACAGGGGGAGGAGACCCAGTACTTC.

The chain combines TRBV9 with TRBJ2-2; a weak D match, TRBD1 (6 bases). The CDR3 is made up of 16 amino acids. The V gene lost 0 bases and the J gene lost 4 bases, with 13 bases spanning the gap. In germline, CDR1 is SGDLS, CDR2 YYNGEE. The CDR3 region is CASSVVTGKGTGELFF. CDR3 sequence (DNA): TGTGCCAGCAGCGTAGTTACAGGGAAGGGCACCGGGGAGCTGTTTTTT. The full variable domain, rest sourced from reference TRBV9 and TRBJ2-2, is DSGVTQTPKHLITATGQRVTLRCSPRSGDLSVYWYQQSLDQGLQFLIQYYNGEERAKGNILERFSAQQFPDLHSELNLSSLELGDSALYFCASSVVTGKGTGELFFGEGSRLTVL.

The chain uses TRBV5-8 and TRBJ1-1, with D perhaps TRBD1 (6 bases). The V and J ends lost 4 bases and 11 bases respectively, with 12 bases between them. Germline loops: CDR1 SGHTS, CDR2 YDEGEE. The CDR3 extends over 11 amino acids. The CDR3 sequence is CASSKQGYAFF. The CDR3 DNA sequence: TGTGCCAGCAGCAAACAGGGCTATGCTTTCTTT.

In DNA form, the CDR3 reads TGTGCCATCAGTGAGTCAGGGCGCTTGGCAGGGGGAGAGACCCAGTACTTC. The encoded protein is CAISESGRLAGGETQYF. V and J are TRBV10-3 and TRBJ2-5; 7 bases map to TRBD1. V was pared by 0 bases and J by 4 bases, with 11 bases of the junction left unmatched. Germline loops: CDR1 ENHRY, CDR2 SYGVKD. The CDR3 runs to 17 residues.

The rearrangement uses TRBV6-1 and TRBJ1-6, with 7 bases identical to TRBD1. The germline CDR1 and CDR2 sequences are MNHNS and SASEGT. CDR3 length: 18 residues. Trimming removed 4 bases from V and 13 bases from J; junction bases left unmatched: 22. CDR3 in DNA: TGTGCCAGCAGTGTGAGGGAGGGATATGGACAGGCGCCGACCCCCCTCCACTTT. As protein: CASSVREGYGQAPTPLHF.

The gene calls are TRBV13 and TRBJ2-3; tentatively, D is TRBD2 (7 bases). The germline CDR1 and CDR2 sequences are PRHDT and FYEKMQ (reference sequence). The V end was cut by 5 bases, the J end by 6 bases, with 30 bases between. The CDR3 is 19 residues long. This CDR3 reads CASSQKTGWASVRGDTQYF. DNA of the CDR3: TGTGCCAGCAGCCAAAAAACAGGGTGGGCGTCGGTGCGGGGGGATACGCAGTATTTT.

The chain uses TRBV14 and TRBJ1-2; D gene ambiguous. The CDR3 covers 12 residues. From germline, CDR1 is SGHDN and CDR2 FVKESK. Trimming pared 4 bases from V and 2 bases from J, leaving 5 bases between. The CDR3 DNA reads TGTGCCAGCAGCCGCTCAAACTATGGCTACACCTTC. Translated, it gives CASSRSNYGYTF.

The chain uses TRBV19 and TRBJ2-7; D is possibly TRBD1 (6 bases). Germline-derived CDR1 and CDR2 are LNHDA and SQIVND (reference sequence). The V end was cut by 2 bases, the J end by 2 bases, with 13 bases between. The CDR3 totals 15 residues. The DNA of the CDR3 is TGTGCCAGTAGTATACAGGACAGTATTGCCTACGAGCAGTACTTC. As protein: CASSIQDSIAYEQYF.

The J gene is TRBJ2-5, the V gene TRBV12-5; 7 nucleotides line up with TRBD2. The CDR3 contains 13 residues. Unmatched junction bases numbered 7, after V lost 9 bases and J lost 3 bases. CDR1 and CDR2 from the germline V gene are LGHNT and FRNRAP. CDR3 in amino acids: CASGTGGKETQYF. CDR3 bases: TGTGCTAGCGGGACCGGGGGGAAAGAGACCCAGTACTTC.

Here the CDR3 reads CASSAKTGWDTEAFF. The CDR3 region has the DNA TGTGCCAGCAGTGCCAAGACAGGGTGGGACACTGAAGCTTTCTTT. V gene TRBV2 combines with J gene TRBJ1-1, with TRBD1 matching 7 bases. The germline V gene encodes CDR1 SNHLY and CDR2 FYNNEI. CDR3 length equals 15 residues. Trimming removed 4 bases from V and 3 bases from J; junction bases left unmatched: 8.

The V gene is TRBV5-6, the J gene TRBJ1-1, with D possibly matching TRBD1 (6 bases). The germline V gene has CDR1 SGHDT and CDR2 YYEEEE. The CDR3 is 15 residues long. V was shortened by 0 bases and J by 2 bases, with 11 bases between the two germline ends. The CDR3 nucleotides read TGTGCCAGCAGCTTGGCCGGGGGCCGAAACACTGAAGCTTTCTTT. Translation gives CASSLAGGRNTEAFF.

The CDR3 region has the DNA TGTGCCTGGAGCACTCCGGGACCCTTCGGTGAAAAACTGTTTTTT. Its protein product is CAWSTPGPFGEKLFF. This chain links TRBV30 with TRBJ1-4, with D tentatively TRBD1 (5 bases). The CDR3 has 15 residues. V dropped 3 bases and J dropped 7 bases, with 18 bases sitting between them. CDR1 is GTSNPN and CDR2 is SVGIG in the germline V gene (reference sequence). The full variable domain, with the rest looked up from reference TRBV30 and TRBJ1-4, is SQTIHQWPATLVQPVGSPLSLECTVEGTSNPNLYWYRQAAGRGLQLLFYSVGIGQISSEVPQNLSASRPQDRQFILSSKKLLLSDSGFYLCAWSTPGPFGEKLFFGSGTQLSVL.